The source of this T cell receptor (beta chain) is a study of control samples from healthy donors and cancer patients. This CDR3 has 15 amino acids. V gave up 5 bases and J gave up 2 bases; unmatched junction bases: 8. Germline CDR1 reads MNHEY; CDR2 reads SMNVEV (reference sequence). The assay was immunoSEQ multiplex PCR, and TCRdb's table has in-frame clones only and misses some. The sample has some 120,000 clones; 85% to 95% are singletons. This clone was seen once. What was sequenced was blood. V usage is TRBV27 and J usage is TRBJ2-7, with 8 bases fitting TRBD1. The TCR was taken from a man between 18 and 35 years old in good health. CDR3 in DNA: TGTGCCAGCAGTATTTTCAGGACAGGGCCCTACGAGCAGTACTTC. It specifies CASSIFRTGPYEQYF.